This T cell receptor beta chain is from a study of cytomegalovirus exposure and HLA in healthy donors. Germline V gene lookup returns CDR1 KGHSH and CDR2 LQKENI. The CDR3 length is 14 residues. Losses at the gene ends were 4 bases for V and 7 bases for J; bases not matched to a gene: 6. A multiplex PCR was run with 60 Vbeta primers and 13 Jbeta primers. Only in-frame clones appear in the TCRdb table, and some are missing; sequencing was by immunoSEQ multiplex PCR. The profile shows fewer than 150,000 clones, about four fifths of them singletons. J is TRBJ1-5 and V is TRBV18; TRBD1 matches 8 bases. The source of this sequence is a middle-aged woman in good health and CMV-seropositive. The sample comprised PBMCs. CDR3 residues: CASSLGQGLQPQHF. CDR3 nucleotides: TGTGCCAGCTCACTTGGACAGGGTTTACAGCCCCAGCATTTT.